One and the same sample provided the 14 T cell receptor beta chains below, sequenced in a study of blood T cell repertoires in COVID-19 (dated by TCRdb to 2018 to 2020). Library generation was performed with the immunoSEQ multiplex PCR assay. This immuneACCESS table, as held by TCRdb, lists in-frame sequences with V and J called but not all clones. Of the missing ones, under half trace to an unresolved V gene in checked studies; the others have no known cause. Recorded for this sample are 140,000 to 150,000 clones; roughly four fifths of them occurred a single time. Roughly 15% of the sample is in the top ten clones. The source material was peripheral blood. These receptors all stem from a human donor with acute or convalescent COVID-19. The donor label of this sample is uncertain.

This chain joins TRBV6-5 and TRBJ1-5; 8 nucleotides match TRBD1. V was clipped by 5 bases and J by 6 bases; unmatched bases: 6. The germline gives CDR1 MNHEY, CDR2 SVGAGI. The CDR3 sequence is 14 residues long. CDR3 in DNA: TGTGCCAGCAGTCCGGGACAGGAGGTTCAGCCCCAGCATTTT. Residues: CASSPGQEVQPQHF.

The chain employs TRBV7-2 and TRBJ2-7; a weak D match, TRBD2 (7 bases). V was shortened by 6 bases and J by 5 bases, with 17 bases between the two germline ends. Germline assignment: CDR1 SGHTA and CDR2 FQGNSA. The CDR3 spans 14 residues. The CDR3 coding sequence is TGTGCCAGCAGACCCTCGGGGGGCAGGAACGAGCAGTACTTC. Its protein product is CASRPSGGRNEQYF. Together with reference TRBV7-2 and TRBJ2-7, the CDR3 gives the full variable domain: GAGVSQSPSNKVTEKGKDVELRCDPISGHTALYWYRQSLGQGLEFLIYFQGNSAPDKSGLPSDRFSAERTGGSVSTLTIQRTQQEDSAVYLCASRPSGGRNEQYFGPGTRLTVT.

This clone was seen only once. The J gene is TRBJ1-2, the V gene TRBV25-1; D call uncertain. Trimming took 4 bases from V and 4 from J, leaving 13 bases between them. The CDR3 sequence is 14 residues long. Germline-derived CDR1 and CDR2 are MGHDK and SYGVNS. CDR3 sequence reads: CASSALGGLYGYTF. In DNA, the CDR3 is TGTGCCAGCAGTGCTCTTGGCGGTCTCTATGGCTACACCTTC.

The rearrangement uses TRBV19 and TRBJ1-6; 9 bases are shared with TRBD1. The CDR3 runs to 17 residues. With 6 bases clipped from V and 6 bases from J, the junction kept 12 bases outside the gene matches. Germline CDR1 reads LNHDA; CDR2 reads SQIVND (reference sequence). The CDR3 sequence: CASRSITGGSGNSPLHF. CDR3 DNA: TGTGCCAGTAGATCGATAACAGGGGGCAGTGGTAATTCACCCCTCCACTTT.

Points on this clone: Additional DNA sequences in this sample encode the identical CDR3. J is TRBJ1-4 and V is TRBV9; possible D gene TRBD1, 6 bases. V was cut by 3 bases and J by 7 bases, with 13 bases left in between. The germline CDR1 and CDR2 sequences are SGDLS and YYNGEE. The CDR3 has 14 residues. The CDR3: CASSASTGPEKLFF. CDR3 bases: TGTGCCAGCAGCGCCTCGACAGGCCCTGAAAAACTGTTTTTT.

The V and J genes are TRBV6-2 or TRBV6-3 and TRBJ2-5, with 9 bases that match TRBD2. CDR3 length: 15 amino acids. Trimming removed 2 bases from V and 5 bases from J; junction bases left unmatched: 6. From germline, CDR1 is MNHEY and CDR2 SVGEGT. The CDR3, as DNA: TGTGCCAGCAGTTACGGCGGGGGGGCCGGGGAGACCCAGTACTTC. Translating gives CASSYGGGAGETQYF.

The chain uses TRBV6-1 and TRBJ2-7; 10 nucleotides agree with TRBD1. CDR1 MNHNS and CDR2 SASEGT come from the germline V gene. The junction had 12 bases not matched to a gene; V was cut back by 4 bases and J by 3 bases. The CDR3 extends over 17 amino acids. The CDR3 DNA follows: TGTGCCAGCAGTGTGGGGGCTTCGACAGGGGGCATCTACGAGCAGTACTTC. The encoded protein is CASSVGASTGGIYEQYF.

The gene calls are TRBV7-2 and TRBJ1-5; D is undetermined. CDR3 length: 15 residues. Per germline, CDR1 SGHTA and CDR2 FQGNSA. V dropped 1 base and J dropped 2 bases, with 9 bases sitting between them. Here the CDR3 DNA reads TGTGCCAGCAGCTTAGATGGGAGGGGCAATCAGCCCCAGCATTTT. Its protein product is CASSLDGRGNQPQHF.

This clone turned up a few times. This rearrangement joins TRBV7-6 to TRBJ2-1; TRBD2 matches 10 bases. CDR3 length: 17 amino acids. V lost 4 bases and J lost 9; bases outside the gene matches: 15. Germline values: CDR1 SGHVS, CDR2 FNYEAQ. CDR3 coding DNA: TGTGCCAGCAGCTGGGGTCCTAGCGGGGGTGAAGTTGGTGAGCAGTTCTTC. Amino acids: CASSWGPSGGEVGEQFF.

J is TRBJ1-3 and V is TRBV30, with 7 nucleotides matching TRBD1. CDR1 GTSNPN and CDR2 SVGIG come from the germline V gene (reference sequence). V shed 2 bases, J shed 4 bases, and the junction held 5 bases outside the gene matches. The CDR3 has 14 amino acids. CDR3 loop: CAWSMTGQGNTIYF. In DNA form, the CDR3 reads TGTGCCTGGAGTATGACGGGACAGGGAAACACCATATATTTT.

J is TRBJ2-7 and V is TRBV7-9; 10 bases are shared with TRBD1. CDR3 length: 17 amino acids. J gave up 0 bases and V 1 base, and 6 bases lay outside the gene matches. Per the germline V gene, CDR1 is SEHNR and CDR2 is FQNEAQ (reference sequence). CDR3 bases: TGTGCCAGCAGCTTAGGGACAGGGGGATTGTCCTCCTACGAGCAGTACTTC. Amino acid sequence: CASSLGTGGLSSYEQYF.

The rearrangement links TRBV5-1 to TRBJ2-5; TRBD2 matches 10 bases. The germline V gene has CDR1 SGHRS and CDR2 YFSETQ. This CDR3 region has 15 residues. With V trimmed by 2 bases and J by 2 bases, 3 bases remained unmatched. As DNA, the CDR3 is TGCGCCAGCAGCTTAGCGGGGGGGAAACAAGAGACCCAGTACTTC. Protein: CASSLAGGKQETQYF.

This rearrangement joins TRBV10-3 to TRBJ2-5, with 11 positions matching TRBD2. The CDR3 runs to 15 residues. Germline V lookup: CDR1 ENHRY, CDR2 SYGVKD. The V and J ends lost 8 bases and 4 bases, in that order; junction bases with no gene match: 9. In DNA, the CDR3 is TGTGCCATCGGCGGTAGCGGGGGGGCCCGAGAGACCCAGTACTTC. This translates into CAIGGSGGARETQYF.

J is TRBJ2-5 and V is TRBV5-1; D might be TRBD1 (6 bases). This CDR3 spans 14 amino acids. The germline V and J ends were trimmed by 4 bases and 5 bases, with 15 bases remaining between them. The germline CDR1 and CDR2 sequences are SGHRS and YFSETQ. The CDR3 loop is CASSEGRGVETQYF. The CDR3 nucleotides are TGCGCCAGCAGCGAAGGCAGGGGAGTCGAGACCCAGTACTTC.